The T cell receptor beta chain under discussion was sequenced for a study of T cells in localized non-small cell lung cancer. CDR1 is ENHRY and CDR2 is SYGVKD in the germline V gene. There are 12 residues in the CDR3. Trimming removed 8 bases from V and 1 base from J, with 8 bases in between. Sequencing was performed with immunoSEQ multiplex PCR; in TCRdb, only in-frame clones are kept and a portion is missing. The repertoire holds about 78,000 clones, with approximately 84% as singletons. This clone was observed a handful of times. This receptor was obtained from a man aged 40-75 years with stage I lung adenocarcinoma. The gene calls are TRBV10-3 and TRBJ1-1; the D is unclear. Here the sequenced sample was peripheral blood, taken before any cancer treatment. The CDR3 nucleotides read TGTGCCATCTCGGAGGGGAACACTGAAGCTTTCTTT. Protein sequence: CAISEGNTEAFF.